Each of the 17 T cell receptor beta chains below was sequenced from the same sample in a study of cytomegalovirus exposure and HLA in healthy donors. The PCR made use of 60 Vbeta and 13 Jbeta primers. Profiled with immunoSEQ multiplex PCR; TCRdb holds only in-frame clones, not every one. The sample carries some 150,000 clones, more than 75% recorded once. Sequencing used PBMCs. Receptors originate from a woman aged 25 to 39 in good health and CMV-seronegative.

The rearrangement links TRBV29-1 to TRBJ2-7; TRBD2 matches at 7 bases. This CDR3 is built from 13 residues. The trim removed 4 bases at V and 2 bases at J, leaving 5 bases unmatched. The germline V gene encodes CDR1 SQVTM and CDR2 ANQGSEA. The CDR3 region is CSVGGGTTYEQYF. CDR3 sequence (DNA): TGCAGCGTTGGGGGGGGGACTACCTACGAGCAGTACTTC.

The rearrangement joins TRBV5-1 to TRBJ1-2, with 8 bases identical to TRBD1. CDR1 is SGHRS, CDR2 YFSETQ, per germline. J lost 7 bases, V lost 5 bases, and 19 bases had no gene match. This CDR3 comprises 17 residues. The CDR3 sequence is CASRANRQGTSDSGYTF. The CDR3 DNA is TGCGCCAGCAGGGCAAATAGACAGGGGACCTCTGATAGTGGCTACACCTTC.

The J gene is TRBJ2-4, the V gene TRBV21-1; TRBD2, the table's D call, was not compared with the DNA. TRBV21-1 has pseudogene status. CDR3 length equals 17 residues. The CDR3 DNA is TGTGCCAGCAGCAAAGTGGCGGGAGGCAGAGCCAAAAACATTCAGTACTTC. Its protein is CASSKVAGGRAKNIQYF.

The chain uses TRBV4-1 and TRBJ1-1; D might be TRBD1 (6 bases). Germline V gives CDR1 MGHRA, CDR2 YSYEKL. The length of the CDR3 is 15 residues. Trimming cost V 0 bases and J 0 bases, with 8 bases left between them. CDR3 nucleotides: TGCGCCAGCAGCCAAGAGGACAGCATGAACACTGAAGCTTTCTTT. Amino acid sequence: CASSQEDSMNTEAFF.

V usage is TRBV7-8 and J usage is TRBJ1-2; 9 nucleotides match TRBD1. Germline values: CDR1 SGHVS, CDR2 FQNEAQ. V shed 1 base and J 2 bases; nucleotides not matched to a gene: 8. The CDR3 spans 17 residues. The CDR3: CASSLVATGGANYGYTF. The CDR3 region has the DNA TGTGCCAGCAGCTTAGTTGCAACAGGGGGCGCGAACTATGGCTACACCTTC. Together with reference TRBV7-8 and TRBJ1-2, the CDR3 gives the full variable domain: GAGVSQSPRYKVAKRGQDVALRCDPISGHVSLFWYQQALGQGPEFLTYFQNEAQLDKSGLPSDRFFAERPEGSVSTLKIQRTQQEDSAVYLCASSLVATGGANYGYTFGSGTRLTVV.

J is TRBJ2-2 and V is TRBV28; 7 bases are a match to TRBD1. The CDR3 contains 17 residues. V shed 5 bases, J shed 5 bases, and the junction held 14 bases outside the gene matches. Per germline, CDR1 MDHEN and CDR2 SYDVKM. The CDR3: CASSPMVSGGRTGELFF. CDR3 in DNA: TGTGCCAGCAGTCCTATGGTGTCAGGGGGAAGGACCGGGGAGCTGTTTTTT.

CDR3 in amino acids: CATSRDFSGRVYNEQFF. The CDR3 nucleotides are TGTGCCACCAGCAGAGACTTTAGCGGGAGAGTATACAATGAGCAGTTCTTC. V and J are TRBV15 and TRBJ2-1, with 9 bases that match TRBD2. The V segment lost 0 bases and the J segment 4 bases; nucleotides outside the gene matches: 7. The CDR3 contains 17 residues. Germline lookup yields CDR1 LNHNV and CDR2 YYDKDF (reference sequence).

The chain combines TRBV20-1 with TRBJ2-1, with D perhaps TRBD2 (5 bases). This CDR3 contains 10 residues. The ends were cut back, 3 bases at V and 13 bases at J, with 10 bases in the middle. Germline CDR1 and CDR2: DFQATT and SNEGSKA (reference sequence). The CDR3 nucleotides are TGCAGTGCTAGCCGGGAACCCCAGTTCTTC. Translation gives CSASREPQFF.

This rearrangement joins TRBV7-2 to TRBJ2-5; no clear D. The germline CDR1 and CDR2 sequences are SGHTA and FQGNSA. V was pared by 1 base and J by 4 bases, with 13 bases between. The CDR3 totals 15 residues. CDR3 in amino acids: CASSLVGTQVETQYF. In DNA, the CDR3 is TGTGCCAGCAGCTTAGTAGGTACCCAGGTAGAGACCCAGTACTTC.

This chain joins TRBV2 and TRBJ2-7; a weak D match, TRBD1 (6 bases). The germline V and J ends were trimmed by 6 bases and 4 bases, with 10 bases remaining between them. The CDR3 length is 12 residues. CDR1 and CDR2 from the germline V gene are SNHLY and FYNNEI. The chain's CDR3 is CASRSDSYEQYF. CDR3 sequence (DNA): TGTGCCAGCAGATCGGACAGTTACGAGCAGTACTTC.

The V and J genes are TRBV2 and TRBJ1-2, with 8 bases aligning to TRBD1. Germline loops: CDR1 SNHLY, CDR2 FYNNEI. CDR3 length equals 13 residues. After removal of 7 bases from V and 6 bases from J, the junction contained 7 bases not matched to a gene. DNA of the CDR3: TGTGCCAGCAAGGCAGGGGGCAGTAATGGCTACACCTTC. Protein: CASKAGGSNGYTF.

V usage is TRBV7-2 and J usage is TRBJ2-1, with 16 bases fitting TRBD2. This CDR3 has 16 residues. The trim removed 5 bases at V and 9 bases at J, leaving 7 bases unmatched. Germline V CDR1 and CDR2: SGHTA, FQGNSA. As DNA, the CDR3 is TGTGCCAGCAGCGTACAGGGGACTAGCGGGAGGGTTGAGCAGTTCTTC. Translated, it gives CASSVQGTSGRVEQFF.

The chain combines TRBV19 with TRBJ1-6, with D perhaps matching TRBD1 (5 bases). The CDR3 sequence is 14 residues long. From germline, CDR1 is LNHDA and CDR2 SQIVND (reference sequence). V dropped 9 bases and J dropped 6 bases, with 15 bases sitting between them. The CDR3 here is CASRTGVANSPLHF. The CDR3 region has the DNA TGTGCCAGCAGGACGGGGGTTGCTAATTCACCCCTCCACTTT.

The V call is TRBV19, the J call TRBJ1-1; D ambiguous. Germline V gene data show CDR1 as LNHDA and CDR2 as SQIVND (reference sequence). V was pared by 5 bases and J by 5 bases, with 3 bases between. This CDR3 has 10 residues. In DNA, the CDR3 is TGTGCCAGTAGTTCGACTGAAGCTTTCTTT. Protein product: CASSSTEAFF.

The V call is TRBV19, the J call TRBJ2-1; maybe TRBD1 (5 bases). V was shortened by 5 bases and J by 5 bases, with 10 bases between the two germline ends. Germline CDR1 LNHDA, CDR2 SQIVND (reference sequence). The CDR3 has 13 amino acids. The CDR3 bases are TGTGCCAGTAGTCGGCCGACAGACAATGAGCAGTTCTTC. It encodes CASSRPTDNEQFF. Together with reference TRBV19 and TRBJ2-1, the CDR3 gives the full variable domain: DGGITQSPKYLFRKEGQNVTLSCEQNLNHDAMYWYRQDPGQGLRLIYYSQIVNDFQKGDIAEGYSVSREKKESFPLTVTSAQKNPTAFYLCASSRPTDNEQFFGPGTRLTVL.

V and J are TRBV7-9 and TRBJ2-7; tentatively, D is TRBD2 (5 bases). This CDR3 region has 15 residues. The V and J ends lost 5 bases and 2 bases respectively, with 16 bases between them. The germline V gene has CDR1 SEHNR and CDR2 FQNEAQ (reference sequence). The CDR3 sequence: CASSTNSGEAYEQYF. CDR3 DNA: TGTGCCAGCAGCACGAACAGCGGAGAAGCCTACGAGCAGTACTTC.

This chain links TRBV6-5 with TRBJ2-5; TRBD1 might be the D (5 bases). Matching the DNA end better, TRBJ2-7 makes the J call doubtful. Germline V gives CDR1 MNHEY, CDR2 SVGAGI. The CDR3 has 15 residues. The CDR3, as DNA: TGTGCCAGCAGTTACTCGCCAGGGATGGATGACGAGCAGTACTTC. Translation: CASSYSPGMDDEQYF.